These 8 T cell receptor beta chains were sequenced from one sample in a study of CD8 T cells in ankylosing spondylitis. Study observations and caveats: Ankylosing spondylitis blood seemed to carry a telltale TCR beta motif made of under ten highly homologous variants.

These receptors' antigens are unknown. TCRdb recomputed calls from the 5' RACE reads with MiXCR, one row per CDR3 protein. The table shows fewer than 550,000 distinct CDR3 sequences, with roughly 5.3% occurring only once. The material sequenced was blood, either unsorted or a sorted T cell fraction (not recorded which). The receptors derive from a male donor with ankylosing spondylitis.

This clonotype showed up many times. The chain uses TRBV5-1 and TRBJ1-4; D might be TRBD1 (6 bases). Trimming left V 5 bases short and J 4 bases short, with 9 bases between. Looked up from germline, CDR1 is SGHRS and CDR2 is YFSETQ. The CDR3 has 13 amino acids. The CDR3 bases are TGCGCCAGCAGGGACAGCTTTAATGAAAAACTGTTTTTT. Its protein is CASRDSFNEKLFF.

Ten or more counts support this clonotype. In nucleotides, the CDR3 is TGCGCCAGCAGCCATGGACTAGCGGGAGGGCCGTCCGGGGAGCTGTTTTTT. It codes for CASSHGLAGGPSGELFF. The gene calls are TRBV4-3 and TRBJ2-2; 15 bases match TRBD2. After removal of 3 bases from V and 6 bases from J, the junction contained 5 bases not matched to a gene. CDR1 and CDR2 (germline): LGHNA, YSLEER. The CDR3 runs 17 residues.

This clonotype was seen ten or more times. Here the CDR3 reads CASSSAGTSGSSGTQYF. The CDR3 coding sequence is TGTGCCAGCAGCTCCGCCGGGACTAGCGGGAGTAGTGGTACGCAGTATTTT. The chain is built from TRBV7-8 and TRBJ2-3; 14 nucleotides align to TRBD2. The CDR3 loop spans 17 amino acids. With 4 bases clipped from V and 8 bases from J, the junction kept 11 bases outside the gene matches. Germline CDR1 reads SGHVS; CDR2 reads FQNEAQ.

This clonotype was counted between two and nine times. The rearrangement links TRBV19 to TRBJ2-1, with D perhaps matching TRBD2 (5 bases). This CDR3 is 13 amino acids long. Germline V gene sequence: CDR1 LNHDA, CDR2 SQIVND (reference sequence). The V end was cut by 3 bases, the J end by 9 bases, with 12 bases between. In nucleotides, the CDR3 is TGTGCCAGTAGTATCCGCCCCCTAGCTGAGCAGTTCTTC. It codes for CASSIRPLAEQFF.

This clonotype has a count of ten or more. The chain joins TRBV5-1 to TRBJ1-1; 9 bases map to TRBD1. CDR3 size: 16 residues. With 4 bases clipped from V and 0 bases from J, the junction kept 7 bases outside the gene matches. Germline loops: CDR1 SGHRS, CDR2 YFSETQ. The CDR3 loop reads CASSPRGQGLNTEAFF. CDR3 sequence (DNA): TGCGCCAGCAGCCCGCGGGGACAGGGACTGAACACTGAAGCTTTCTTT.

The table lists this clonotype with many counts. The chain has TRBV30 and TRBJ2-7; D is unresolved. Trimming cost V 1 base and J 1 base, with 5 bases left between them. This CDR3 region has 12 residues. CDR1 and CDR2 from the germline V gene are GTSNPN and SVGIG (reference sequence). CDR3 nucleotides: TGTGCCTGGAGTGGGCAGTCCTACGAGCAGTACTTC. Protein sequence: CAWSGQSYEQYF.

This clonotype was counted many times. The V gene is TRBV15, the J gene TRBJ2-5; TRBD2 is a possible D gene (5 bases). V lost 0 bases, J lost 9 bases, and 14 bases lay in between. The CDR3 covers 14 residues. CDR1 is LNHNV and CDR2 is YYDKDF in the germline V gene (reference sequence). For the CDR3, the DNA is TGTGCCACCAGCAGAGATCGGTTCGGGGTGGCCCAGTACTTC. Amino acids: CATSRDRFGVAQYF.

This clonotype was counted many times. This chain connects TRBV10-3 to TRBJ2-7; D is uncertain. Germline CDR1 ENHRY, CDR2 SYGVKD. Between the trimmed V and J ends, which lost 0 bases and 5 bases, there was a span of 11 bases. CDR3 length: 14 residues. The CDR3 is CAISESNAVHEQYF. In DNA form, the CDR3 reads TGTGCCATCAGTGAGTCCAACGCGGTGCACGAGCAGTACTTC.